The 5 T cell receptor beta chains given below trace back to one sample, sequenced in a study of T-cell memory formation after mild COVID-19. A single record per CDR3 protein comes from TCRdb applying MiXCR to the 5' RACE reads. The sample has fewer than 650,000 distinct CDR3 sequences, approximately 15% seen once. Sequencing input: PBMCs or a T cell subset sorted from them (not recorded which). The source is an adult woman who had mild COVID-19 (a few samples of this study predate the infection). Cell type and time point are not known.

In this sample, this clonotype turned up a few times. The chain is built from TRBV5-1 and TRBJ2-4; 9 bases map to TRBD2. Germline values: CDR1 SGHRS, CDR2 YFSETQ. The V and J ends lost 6 bases and 0 bases, in that order; junction bases with no gene match: 7. The CDR3 covers 16 residues. DNA for the CDR3: TGCGCCAGCACAAGTCTAGCGGGGCTAGCCAAAAACATTCAGTACTTC. Translated: CASTSLAGLAKNIQYF.

There are a few counts of this clonotype. The chain is built from TRBV30 and TRBJ2-2; D is unclear. Trimming removed 4 bases from V and 4 bases from J, with 16 bases in between. This CDR3 is 15 amino acids long. Looked up from germline, CDR1 is GTSNPN and CDR2 is SVGIG (reference sequence). The CDR3 loop reads CAWIWSGHVTGELFF. The DNA for the CDR3 is TGTGCCTGGATTTGGAGTGGGCACGTCACCGGGGAGCTGTTTTTT.

The table lists this clonotype with a few counts. The J gene is TRBJ2-5, the V gene TRBV30; unclear D gene. V lost 1 base and J lost 0, with 6 bases in between. Germline V gene data show CDR1 as GTSNPN and CDR2 as SVGIG (reference sequence). The CDR3 loop spans 13 amino acids. The DNA for the CDR3 is TGTGCCTGGAGTGGGGATTACCAAGAGACCCAGTACTTC. It codes for CAWSGDYQETQYF. The full variable domain, in which reference TRBV30 and TRBJ2-5 provide the parts outside the CDR3, is SQTIHQWPATLVQPVGSPLSLECTVEGTSNPNLYWYRQAAGRGLQLLFYSVGIGQISSEVPQNLSASRPQDRQFILSSKKLLLSDSGFYLCAWSGDYQETQYFGPGTRLLVL.

The rearrangement uses TRBV9 and TRBJ1-2; tentatively, D is TRBD1 (5 bases). Deletions cut 7 bases from V and 8 bases from J, with 18 bases between. This CDR3 has 13 residues. CDR1 and CDR2 from the germline V gene are SGDLS and YYNGEE. The CDR3 nucleotides read TGTGCCAGCGATTTCCTCAGGGATTTCGGCTACACCTTC. It yields the protein CASDFLRDFGYTF.

The rearrangement uses TRBV9 and TRBJ1-4; D remains ambiguous. The CDR3 covers 15 residues. Looked up from germline, CDR1 is SGDLS and CDR2 is YYNGEE. V lost 4 bases to trimming and J lost 2 bases, with 12 bases between them. The CDR3 bases are TGTGCCAGCAGCCCGCGGTTGGGGACTAATGAAAAACTGTTTTTT. It codes for CASSPRLGTNEKLFF.